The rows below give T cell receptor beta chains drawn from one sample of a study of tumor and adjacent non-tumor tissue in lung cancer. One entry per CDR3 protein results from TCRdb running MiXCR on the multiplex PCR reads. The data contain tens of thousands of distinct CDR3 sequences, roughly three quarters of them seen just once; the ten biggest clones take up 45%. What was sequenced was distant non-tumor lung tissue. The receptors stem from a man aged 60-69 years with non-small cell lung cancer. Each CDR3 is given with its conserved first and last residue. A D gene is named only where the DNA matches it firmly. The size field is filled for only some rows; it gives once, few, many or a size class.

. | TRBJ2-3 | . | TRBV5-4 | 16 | TGTGCCAGCAGCCCTATCGGGCAGGAGATGGGAGATACGCAGTATTTT | CASSPIGQEMGDTQYF
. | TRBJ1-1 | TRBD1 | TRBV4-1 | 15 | TGCGTCAGCAACCAGAGGACAGGGAGAAACACTGAAGCTTTCTTT | CVSNQRTGRNTEAFF
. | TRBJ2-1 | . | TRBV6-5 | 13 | TGTGGCAGCAGTTACGGGATCCTTGATGAGCAGTTCTTC | CGSSYGILDEQFF
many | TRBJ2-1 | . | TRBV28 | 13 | TGTGCCAGCAGTTTGGCAGGGAACAATGAGCAGTTCTTC | CASSLAGNNEQFF
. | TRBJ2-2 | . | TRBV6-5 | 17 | TGTGCCAGCAGCTATTCCGAAGGATTCAGAAACACCGTGGAGCTATTTTTT | CASSYSEGFRNTVELFF
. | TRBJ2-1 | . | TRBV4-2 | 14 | TGTGCCAGCAGTACTGGCGGACAAAACAATGAACAGTTCTTC | CASSTGGQNNEQFF
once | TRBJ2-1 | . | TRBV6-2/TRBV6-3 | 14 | TGTGCCAACAGTAGACATGGGTCCTTCAATGAGCAGTTCTTC | CANSRHGSFNEQFF
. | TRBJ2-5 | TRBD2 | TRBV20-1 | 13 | TGCAGTGCTCCCTGGGTGGGGGGGGAGACCCAGTACTTC | CSAPWVGGETQYF
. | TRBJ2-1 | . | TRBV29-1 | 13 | TGCAGTGAGAGTAGAGGGAGTATCAATGAGCAGTTCTTC | CSESRGSINEQFF
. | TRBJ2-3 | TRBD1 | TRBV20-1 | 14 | TGCAGTGCTGACCCCGGACAGGGAGGTGATACGCAGTATTTT | CSADPGQGGDTQYF
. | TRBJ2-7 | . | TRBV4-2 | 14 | TGTACCAGCAGTCAAGAAGGGTGGGCCTACGAGCAGTACTTC | CTSSQEGWAYEQYF
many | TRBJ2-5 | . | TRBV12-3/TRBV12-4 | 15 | TGTGCCAGCAGCCCGCCGCCTAGTGAATCGGAGACCCAGTACTTC | CASSPPPSESETQYF
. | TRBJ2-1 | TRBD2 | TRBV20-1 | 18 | TGCAGTGCTATTTCCCCCCTCGGATTTAACGGGAGGGCTTTTGAGCAGTTCTTC | CSAISPLGFNGRAFEQFF
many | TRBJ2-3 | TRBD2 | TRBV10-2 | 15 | TGCGCCAGCAGAGTAGCGGGAGGGCGCACAGATACGCAGTATTTT | CASRVAGGRTDTQYF
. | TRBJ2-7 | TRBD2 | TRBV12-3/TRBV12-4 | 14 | TGTGCCAGCAGTTTAATAGCGGGAGGAGACGAGCAGTACTTC | CASSLIAGGDEQYF
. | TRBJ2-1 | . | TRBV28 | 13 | TGTGCCAGCGGTGTGGGCGGCTACAATGAGCAGTTCTTC | CASGVGGYNEQFF
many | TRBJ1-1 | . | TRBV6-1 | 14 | TGTGCCAGCACCCAGCAAATTTTGAACACTGAAGCTTTCTTT | CASTQQILNTEAFF
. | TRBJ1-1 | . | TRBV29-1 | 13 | TGCAGACTTGAGAATCGGGGGAACACTGAAGCTTTCTTT | CRLENRGNTEAFF
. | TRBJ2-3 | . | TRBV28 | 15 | TGTGCCAGCAGTTCACCTAGCCAACTCACAGAAACGCAGTATTTT | CASSSPSQLTETQYF
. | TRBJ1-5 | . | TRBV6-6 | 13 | TGTGCCAGCAGTTGGTCCGAAAACCAGCGCCAGCATTTC | CASSWSENQRQHF
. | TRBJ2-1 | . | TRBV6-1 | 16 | TGTGCCAGGAATCCGAGCGACGGGAGCTCCTACAATGAGCAGTTCTTC | CARNPSDGSSYNEQFF
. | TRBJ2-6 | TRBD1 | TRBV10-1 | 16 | TGCGCCAGCAGTACGGGACAGTCATGTCGGGCCAACGTCCTGACTTTC | CASSTGQSCRANVLTF
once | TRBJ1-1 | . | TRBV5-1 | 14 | TGCGCCAGCAGCTTGGCGAACGGTGGGGGAAGGGTTTTCTTT | CASSLANGGGRVFF
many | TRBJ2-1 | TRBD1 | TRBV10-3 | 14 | TGTGCCATCAGTTCCGGGACAGGGGACAATGAGCAGTTCTTC | CAISSGTGDNEQFF
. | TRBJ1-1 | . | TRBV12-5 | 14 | TGTGTTAGTGGTCCGGGACGCTTAAACAATGAAGCTTTCTTT | CVSGPGRLNNEAFF
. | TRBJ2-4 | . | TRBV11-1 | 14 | TGTGCCAGCAGCTTAGACGGCGGGCAAGATATTCAGTACTTC | CASSLDGGQDIQYF
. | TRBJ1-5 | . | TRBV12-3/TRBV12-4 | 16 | TGTGCCAGCAGCCCACCGGACAAATGTAGTAATCAGCCCCAGCATTTT | CASSPPDKCSNQPQHF
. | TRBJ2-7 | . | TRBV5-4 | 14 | TGTGCCAGCAGCTTAACAAGTATCTCCTACGATCAGTACTTC | CASSLTSISYDQYF
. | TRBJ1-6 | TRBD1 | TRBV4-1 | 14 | TGCCCCCGCTCGACCGGGACAGTGAATTCACCCCTCCACTTT | CPRSTGTVNSPLHF
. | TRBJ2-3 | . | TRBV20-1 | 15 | TGCAGTGCTGGGATCCCGGGGCAGGGCACAGATACGCAGTATTTT | CSAGIPGQGTDTQYF
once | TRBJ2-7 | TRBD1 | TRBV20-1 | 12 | TGCAGTGCTGGAGATGCAGGGGGCGGGCAGTACTTC | CSAGDAGGGQYF
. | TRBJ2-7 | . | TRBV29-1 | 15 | TGCAACGTTGAAGATCGGGAAAGGGGCTCCTACGAACAGTACTTC | CNVEDRERGSYEQYF
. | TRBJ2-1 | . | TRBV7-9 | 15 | TGTGCCAGCAACTTCGACCGGGACCCCCACAATGAACAGTTCTTC | CASNFDRDPHNEQFF
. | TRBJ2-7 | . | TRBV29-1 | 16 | TGCAGCGTTGAAGAGTCACACTGGACAGCTTCCTACGAGCAGTACTTC | CSVEESHWTASYEQYF
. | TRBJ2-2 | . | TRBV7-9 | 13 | TGTGCCAGCAGCTCGGTTAGTCCCGGGGAGCTGTTTTTT | CASSSVSPGELFF
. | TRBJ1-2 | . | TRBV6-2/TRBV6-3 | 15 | TGTGCCAGCAGACACTCTGGCAGGGTCAACTATGGCTACACCTTC | CASRHSGRVNYGYTF
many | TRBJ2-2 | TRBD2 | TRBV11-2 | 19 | TGTGCCAGCAGCTTAAGTATCTTCGGCGGGAGGGCCTACACCGGGGAGCTGTTTTTT | CASSLSIFGGRAYTGELFF
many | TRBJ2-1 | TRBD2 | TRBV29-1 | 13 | TGCAGCGTTGGGCCTAGCGGGAGGAATGAGCAGTTCTTC | CSVGPSGRNEQFF
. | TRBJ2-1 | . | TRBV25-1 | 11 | TGTGCCAGCAGTAAAGGCGTGGAGCAGTCCTTC | CASSKGVEQSF
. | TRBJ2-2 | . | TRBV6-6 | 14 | TGTTCCTGCAGTTCCACCTGGGGCGCCGGGGAGCTGTTTTTT | CSCSSTWGAGELFF
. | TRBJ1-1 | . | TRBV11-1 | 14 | TGTGCCAGCAGCTTGACGGAGTTGAACACTGAAGCTTTCTTT | CASSLTELNTEAFF
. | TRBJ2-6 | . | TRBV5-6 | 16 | TGTGCCAGCAGCGGACAGCGAGACCCTGGGGCCAATGTCCTGACTTTC | CASSGQRDPGANVLTF
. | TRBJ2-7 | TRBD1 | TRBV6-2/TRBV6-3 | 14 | TGTGACAGCAGTAATGGGGCAGGGGGCTACGAGCAGTACTTC | CDSSNGAGGYEQYF
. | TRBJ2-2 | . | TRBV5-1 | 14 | TGCGCCAGCTCCAATGAGGGGAGCACCGGGGAGCCGTTTTTT | CASSNEGSTGEPFF
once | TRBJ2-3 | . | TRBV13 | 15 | TGTGCCAGCAGCTTAGGGAGACAGAACACAGATACACGGTATTTT | CASSLGRQNTDTRYF
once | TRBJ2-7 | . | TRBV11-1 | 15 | TGTACCAGCAGCTTAGACCAGGGGGGCCGCTACGAGCAATATTTC | CTSSLDQGGRYEQYF
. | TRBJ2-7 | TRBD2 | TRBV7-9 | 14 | TGTGCCGGCAGCCCGTCCTGGGGGGGCTACGAGCAGTACTTC | CAGSPSWGGYEQYF
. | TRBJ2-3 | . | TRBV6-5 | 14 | TGTGCCAGCTGCCCGGGGGTTAGCAGAGATACGCAGTATTTT | CASCPGVSRDTQYF
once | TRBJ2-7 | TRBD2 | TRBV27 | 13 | TGTGCCAGCAGTTTAAGCGGGACCAAAAAGCAGTACTTC | CASSLSGTKKQYF
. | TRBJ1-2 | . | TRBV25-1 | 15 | TGTGCCAGCAGTGAAATAACACAAGCTATCTATGGCTACACCTTC | CASSEITQAIYGYTF
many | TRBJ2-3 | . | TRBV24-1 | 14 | TGTGCCACCGCGGCAGGGGAGGGCACAGATACGCAGTATTTT | CATAAGEGTDTQYF
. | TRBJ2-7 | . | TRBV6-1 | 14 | TGTGACAGCAGTGAAACCCTGGACTTCCACGAGCAGTACTTC | CDSSETLDFHEQYF
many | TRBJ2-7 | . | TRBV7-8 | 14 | TGTGCCAGCAGCTTAGCGCGGACCTCTTACGAGCAGTACTTC | CASSLARTSYEQYF
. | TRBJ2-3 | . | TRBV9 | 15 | TGTGCCAGCAGCACCGGGACCGTCGGGGCAAATACGCAGTATTTT | CASSTGTVGANTQYF
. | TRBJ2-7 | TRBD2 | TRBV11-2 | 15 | TGTGCCAGCAGCTTCGGGACTAGCGCCTCCTACGAGCAGTACTTC | CASSFGTSASYEQYF